The source of this T cell receptor beta chain is a study of blood T cell repertoires in COVID-19. About the study: Samples of COVID-19 (acute and convalescent) were obtained from the United States, Italy and Spain. PBMCs, B-cell-depleted T cells, or T cells were the source of the cDNA or gDNA that made up the material.

Germline loops: CDR1 DFQATT, CDR2 SNEGSKA (reference sequence). Trimming left V 5 bases short and J 9 bases short, with 11 bases between. This CDR3 is built from 11 residues. This clone was counted between two and nine times. Original methodology: Estimates of nucleated cell counts were drawn from the amplification of reference gene primers. The method was immunoSEQ multiplex PCR; TCRdb's version includes in-frame clones alone and lacks a portion of them. The D gene and trimming were derived from the DNA, and the V and J assignments and clone size from that table. The sample lists roughly 190,000 clones, approximately 90% occurring once.

The sample consisted of peripheral blood. This receptor was taken from a woman of 80 years or more in a cohort sampled during active or convalescent COVID-19. The chain joins TRBV20-1 to TRBJ1-5; D may be TRBD1 (5 bases). CDR3 in amino acids: CSAQVGGPQHF. The CDR3 nucleotides read TGCAGTGCTCAAGTGGGGGGGCCCCAGCATTTT.